The 8 T cell receptor beta chains reported below all come from one sample, sequenced in a study of blood T cell repertoires in COVID-19 (TCRdb year 2020). Libraries were made using the immunoSEQ multiplex PCR assay. This immuneACCESS table, as held by TCRdb, lists in-frame sequences with V and J called but not all clones. Of the missing ones, under half trace to an unresolved V gene in checked studies; the others have no known cause. The sample table lists 350,000 to 400,000 clones, roughly 89% of them with a count of one. 1.7% of the sample goes to the ten largest clones. What was sequenced was PBMCs or T cells enriched from blood (not recorded which). These receptors were taken from a woman in her twenties or thirties who had recovered from COVID-19.

The chain employs TRBV5-8 and TRBJ1-2; 9 bases fit TRBD1. CDR1 and CDR2 from the germline V gene are SGHTS and YDEGEE. The CDR3 is 14 amino acids. V was clipped by 6 bases and J by 5 bases; unmatched bases: 8. CDR3 in amino acids: CASTVQGAIYGYTF. CDR3 coding DNA: TGTGCCAGCACCGTACAGGGGGCGATATATGGCTACACCTTC. The whole variable domain, remainder taken from reference TRBV5-8 and TRBJ1-2, is EAGVTQSPTHLIKTRGQQATLRCSPISGHTSVYWYQQALGLGLQFLLWYDEGEERNRGNFPPRFSGRQFPNYSSELNVNALELEDSALYLCASTVQGAIYGYTFGSGTRLTVV.

The chain recombines TRBV9 with TRBJ1-6, with TRBD1 matching 7 bases. The CDR3 totals 15 residues. The V gene's germline CDR1 is SGDLS and CDR2 YYNGEE. The junction had 7 bases not matched to a gene; V was cut back by 3 bases and J by 7 bases. CDR3 in DNA: TGTGCCAGCAGCGCACCGGGACAGTGGAATTCACCCCTCCACTTT. Its translation is CASSAPGQWNSPLHF. Supplemented by reference TRBV9 and TRBJ1-6, the full variable domain reads DSGVTQTPKHLITATGQRVTLRCSPRSGDLSVYWYQQSLDQGLQFLIQYYNGEERAKGNILERFSAQQFPDLHSELNLSSLELGDSALYFCASSAPGQWNSPLHFGNGTRLTVT.

This sequence joins TRBV11-1 and TRBJ1-1, with 8 bases that match TRBD1. V was clipped by 2 bases and J by 1 base; unmatched bases: 3. The germline V gene encodes CDR1 SGHAT and CDR2 FQDESV (reference sequence). This CDR3 is built from 15 residues. CDR3 nucleotides: TGTGCCAGCAGCTTATTCAGGGGGCGGAACACTGAAGCTTTCTTT. Residues: CASSLFRGRNTEAFF.

The chain joins TRBV6-5 to TRBJ1-2, with TRBD1 identical over 9 bases. This CDR3 region has 14 residues. The germline V gene encodes CDR1 MNHEY and CDR2 SVGAGI. V lost 7 bases and J lost 4; bases outside the gene matches: 7. This CDR3 is CASISTGGGYGYTF. The CDR3 region has the DNA TGTGCCAGCATCTCGACAGGGGGTGGCTATGGCTACACCTTC.

The gene calls are TRBV6-5 and TRBJ1-2; 8 bases align to TRBD1. Germline V gene data show CDR1 as MNHEY and CDR2 as SVGAGI. This CDR3 is 15 amino acids long. The V and J ends lost 6 bases and 3 bases, in that order; junction bases with no gene match: 9. CDR3 nucleotides: TGTGCCAGCAGGCAAACTTGGGGACAGGACTATGGCTACACCTTC. Protein product: CASRQTWGQDYGYTF.

The sample holds a few counts of this clone. This chain links TRBV7-3 with TRBJ2-2; 9 positions match TRBD2. The length of the CDR3 is 15 residues. CDR1 is SGHTA, CDR2 FQGTGA, per germline. V lost 5 bases and J lost 9; bases outside the gene matches: 10. The CDR3 nucleotides are TGTGCCAGCAGCCCACAAGGCGGGGGGGCTCGGGAGCTGTTTTTT. It specifies CASSPQGGGARELFF.

The chain recombines TRBV5-1 with TRBJ1-1; D remains unclear. The V and J ends lost 0 bases and 0 bases respectively, with 9 bases between them. The CDR3 contains 15 residues. CDR1 and CDR2 (germline): SGHRS, YFSETQ. CDR3 coding DNA: TGCGCCAGCAGCTTGGTCAGACAAATGAACACTGAAGCTTTCTTT. Translating it yields CASSLVRQMNTEAFF.

The chain is built from TRBV9 and TRBJ1-6; 8 nucleotides match TRBD1. Germline V gene lookup returns CDR1 SGDLS and CDR2 YYNGEE. V was clipped by 2 bases and J by 1 base; unmatched bases: 2. The CDR3 runs 16 residues. CDR3: CASSVWDRSYNSPLHF. CDR3 nucleotide sequence: TGTGCCAGCAGCGTCTGGGACAGGTCCTATAATTCACCCCTCCACTTT.